This T cell receptor (beta chain) was retrieved from a study of cytotoxic CD8 clonotypes in ibrutinib-treated CLL. Looking at the study overall: The group held 11 relapsed/refractory and 15 treatment-naive patients, with roughly 17 IGHV unmutated.

Comments on this clone: Antigen specificity is unknown.

The CDR3 sequence is 12 residues long. Germline CDR1 is MNHNY and CDR2 is SVGAGI (reference sequence). V was trimmed by 0 bases and J by 4 bases, leaving 2 bases between them. This table comes from immunoSEQ multiplex PCR, and its TCRdb copy is limited to in-frame clones, with some not included. Found here are some 100,000 clones, 58% of them singletons; the top ten hold 37%. General observations from the study: Measured clonality at baseline was greater than in age-matched healthy donors and tracked with circulating CD8+ T-cell counts. Clonality was elevated at ibrutinib response and had returned toward baseline at progression.

The specimen was PBMCs, collected after 24 months of ibrutinib treatment. The source of this sequence is a human donor with chronic lymphocytic leukemia. V and J are TRBV6-6 and TRBJ2-3; the D is unclear. In DNA form, the CDR3 reads TGTGCCAGCAGTTACTCGCCAGATACGCAGTATTTT. Protein: CASSYSPDTQYF.